The 16 T cell receptor beta chains below were found in one sample sequenced in a study of blood T cell repertoires in COVID-19. The repertoire was sequenced with immunoSEQ multiplex PCR; TCRdb's copy has only in-frame clones and lacks some. The sample records around 89,000 clones, 88% being singletons. Sequencing used peripheral blood. These receptor sequences come from a man aged 55 to 69 with acute or convalescent COVID-19.

This chain uses TRBV19 with TRBJ2-5; TRBD2 matches at 12 bases. Germline CDR1 is LNHDA and CDR2 is SQIVND (reference sequence). V lost 0 bases and J lost 2; bases outside the gene matches: 4. This CDR3 region has 17 residues. CDR3: CASSIETSGRGQETQYF. DNA of the CDR3: TGTGCCAGTAGTATAGAGACTAGCGGGAGAGGACAAGAGACCCAGTACTTC.

The chain combines TRBV3-1 (or the pseudogene TRBV3-2) with TRBJ1-1, with D unclear. CDR1 and CDR2 (germline): LGHDT, YNNKEL (reference sequence). V was shortened by 0 bases and J by 6 bases, with 11 bases between the two germline ends. The CDR3 is 14 amino acids. The chain's CDR3 is CASSQDGSRPEAFF. The CDR3 nucleotides are TGTGCCAGCAGCCAAGATGGTAGCCGACCTGAAGCTTTCTTT.

This rearrangement joins TRBV6-5 to TRBJ1-1; D perhaps matches TRBD1 (6 bases). The CDR3 extends over 15 amino acids. Germline V lookup: CDR1 MNHEY, CDR2 SVGAGI. Trimming stripped 0 bases from V and 10 bases from J, with 18 bases between. The CDR3 DNA is TGTGCCAGCAGTTACTCTGTTGGCAGGGGCTTCCTAGCTTTCTTT. This codes for CASSYSVGRGFLAFF.

The chain carries TRBV6-6 and TRBJ1-2; possibly TRBD1 for D (5 bases). Germline values: CDR1 MNHNY, CDR2 SVGAGI (reference sequence). V was cut by 7 bases and J by 2 bases, with 14 bases left in between. This CDR3 is 14 amino acids long. CDR3 nucleotides: TGTGCCAGCACTCCGTCCCAGGGAAACTATGGCTACACCTTC. This codes for CASTPSQGNYGYTF.

The sample holds one count of this clone. The V gene is TRBV12-3 or TRBV12-4, the J gene TRBJ2-6, with unresolved D. This CDR3 is built from 13 residues. V lost 4 bases to trimming and J lost 1 base, with 2 bases between them. The CDR3 sequence is CASSSSGANVLTF. CDR3 DNA sequence: TGTGCCAGCAGTTCATCTGGGGCCAACGTCCTGACTTTC.

The rearrangement joins TRBV28 to TRBJ1-5; tentative D call: TRBD1 (6 bases). The V end lost 6 bases, the J end lost 7 bases, and 16 bases lay between the germline ends. Germline V gene data show CDR1 as MDHEN and CDR2 as SYDVKM. CDR3 size: 14 residues. The CDR3 DNA reads TGTGCCAGCAGCCTAGGGGGTTCGGGCCAGCCCCAGCATTTT. Translation gives CASSLGGSGQPQHF.

The gene calls are TRBV9 and TRBJ2-7, with D maybe TRBD2 (6 bases). CDR1 is SGDLS, CDR2 YYNGEE, per germline. Between the trimmed V and J ends, which lost 0 bases and 2 bases, there was a span of 12 bases. The CDR3 consists of 15 residues. In nucleotides, the CDR3 is TGTGCCAGCAGCGTAGATCCTAGCGAGACCTACGAGCAGTACTTC. Amino acids: CASSVDPSETYEQYF.

This chain links TRBV3-1 (or the pseudogene TRBV3-2) with TRBJ2-3, with 7 bases that match TRBD2. The germline V gene has CDR1 LGHDT and CDR2 YNNKEL (reference sequence). J gave up 4 bases and V 2 bases, and 6 bases lay outside the gene matches. The CDR3 covers 15 residues. In DNA, the CDR3 is TGTGCCAGCAGCCAATGGACTAGAGGGGCAGATACGCAGTATTTT. This encodes CASSQWTRGADTQYF.

This chain uses TRBV11-3 with TRBJ2-3; 9 nucleotides agree with TRBD2. V dropped 2 bases and J dropped 4; count of bases not matched to a gene: 7. Germline V gives CDR1 SGHNT, CDR2 YENEEA. The CDR3 runs 16 residues. For the CDR3, the DNA is TGTGCCAGCAGCTTAACTGCGGGGGGGCGCGCAGATACGCAGTATTTT. It is translated as CASSLTAGGRADTQYF.

This chain uses TRBV10-3 with TRBJ1-4; 9 nucleotides line up with TRBD1. This CDR3 spans 12 amino acids. The germline V gene has CDR1 ENHRY and CDR2 SYGVKD. V shed 9 bases and J 8 bases; nucleotides not matched to a gene: 4. CDR3 in amino acids: CAIGQGSEKLFF. Here the CDR3 DNA reads TGTGCCATAGGACAGGGGAGCGAAAAACTGTTTTTT.

The chain links TRBV3-1 (or the pseudogene TRBV3-2) to TRBJ1-2; 10 bases are a match to TRBD1. The junction had 4 bases not matched to a gene; V was cut back by 5 bases and J by 7 bases. CDR3 length: 13 residues. CDR1 LGHDT and CDR2 YNNKEL come from the germline V gene (reference sequence). CDR3 residues: CASSNRDRGGYTF. The CDR3, as DNA: TGTGCCAGCAGCAACCGGGACAGGGGTGGCTACACCTTC.

The rearrangement links TRBV14 to TRBJ1-3, with D perhaps matching TRBD1 (5 bases). The germline CDR1 and CDR2 sequences are SGHDN and FVKESK. CDR3 length equals 13 residues. V was trimmed by 5 bases and J by 7 bases, leaving 12 bases between them. CDR3 nucleotide sequence: TGTGCCAGCAGCTTAGCCCGGGGGAACACCATATATTTT. Its protein is CASSLARGNTIYF. Full variable domain (outside the CDR3, taken from reference TRBV14 and TRBJ1-3): EAGVTQFPSHSVIEKGQTVTLRCDPISGHDNLYWYRRVMGKEIKFLLHFVKESKQDESGMPNNRFLAERTGGTYSTLKVQPAELEDSGVYFCASSLARGNTIYFGEGSWLTVV.

The rearrangement joins TRBV9 to TRBJ2-1; possible D gene TRBD2, 6 bases. Trimming shortened V by 0 bases and J by 6 bases, and 16 bases separated the two germline ends. This CDR3 has 16 residues. Germline assignment: CDR1 SGDLS and CDR2 YYNGEE. CDR3 residues: CASSVGGALLGNEQFF. Written as DNA, the CDR3 is TGTGCCAGCAGCGTAGGCGGGGCTCTCTTGGGCAATGAGCAGTTCTTC.

This clone was picked up one time. This chain uses TRBV4-1 with TRBJ2-7; a weak D match, TRBD1 (5 bases). Germline V CDR1 and CDR2: MGHRA, YSYEKL. CDR3 length equals 15 residues. V was cut by 2 bases and J by 0 bases, with 11 bases left in between. CDR3 DNA: TGCGCCAGCAGCCAACCTCGGCAGGGCTCCTACGAGCAGTACTTC. Its translation is CASSQPRQGSYEQYF.

This clone occurred once. V gene TRBV29-1 combines with J gene TRBJ2-5; 12 bases match TRBD1. The germline gives CDR1 SQVTM, CDR2 ANQGSEA. V gave up 6 bases and J gave up 5 bases; unmatched junction bases: 10. This CDR3 spans 15 amino acids. The CDR3: CSVAQGQGAPETQYF. The CDR3 DNA sequence: TGCAGCGTCGCTCAGGGACAGGGGGCGCCTGAGACCCAGTACTTC.

The rearrangement joins TRBV5-5 to TRBJ1-3; D unresolved. Germline V CDR1 and CDR2: SGHKS, YYEKEE (reference sequence). The CDR3 consists of 17 residues. V lost 4 bases, J lost 0 bases, and 17 bases lay in between. Here the CDR3 DNA reads TGTGCCAGCAGCCTGGATCCGGGATCCTACTCTGGAAACACCATATATTTT. Residues: CASSLDPGSYSGNTIYF.